Sequencing of this T cell receptor (beta chain) was carried out in a study of blood T cells in healthy people across ages. A second about 7 to 12 cycle PCR used barcoded and J-beta primers. One entry per CDR3 protein, called by TCRdb with MiXCR from the 5' RACE reads. The table lists about 600,000 distinct CDR3 sequences, 45% to 55% of them singletons. Trimming removed 1 base at V and 0 bases at J, with 10 bases between. The CDR3 is 15 amino acids. Germline V CDR1 and CDR2: LGHDT, YNNKEL (reference sequence). This TCR was sampled from a man older than 75 in good health. The V call is TRBV3-1, the J call TRBJ2-7; D assignment may be TRBD1 or TRBD2 (5 bases each). The sample taken for sequencing was blood. CDR3 nucleotides: TGTGCCAGCAGCCAAGCGGCAGGGAGCTCCTACGAGCAGTACTTC. This sequence encodes CASSQAAGSSYEQYF.